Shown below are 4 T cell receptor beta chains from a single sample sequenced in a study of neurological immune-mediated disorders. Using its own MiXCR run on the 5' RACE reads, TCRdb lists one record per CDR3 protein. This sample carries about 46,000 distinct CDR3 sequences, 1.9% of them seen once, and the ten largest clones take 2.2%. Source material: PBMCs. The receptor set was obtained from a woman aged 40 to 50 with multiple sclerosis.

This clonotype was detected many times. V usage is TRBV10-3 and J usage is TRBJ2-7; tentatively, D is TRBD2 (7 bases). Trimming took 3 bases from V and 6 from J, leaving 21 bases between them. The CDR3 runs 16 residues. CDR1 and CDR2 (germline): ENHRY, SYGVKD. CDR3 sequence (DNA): TGTGCCATCAGTGAAGAGGGGACTACAGGGATCTCCGAGCAGTACTTC. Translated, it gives CAISEEGTTGISEQYF.

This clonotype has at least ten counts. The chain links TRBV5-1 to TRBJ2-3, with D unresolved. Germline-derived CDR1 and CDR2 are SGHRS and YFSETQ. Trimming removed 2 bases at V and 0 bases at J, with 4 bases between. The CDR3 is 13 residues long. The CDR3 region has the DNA TGCGCCAGCAGCTTCCTTAGCACAGATACGCAGTATTTT. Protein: CASSFLSTDTQYF. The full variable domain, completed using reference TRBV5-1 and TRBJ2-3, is KAGVTQTPRYLIKTRGQQVTLSCSPISGHRSVSWYQQTPGQGLQFLFEYFSETQRNKGNFPGRFSGRQFSNSRSEMNVSTLELGDSALYLCASSFLSTDTQYFGPGTRLTVL.

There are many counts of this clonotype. The CDR3 is CASSFGTGYEQYF. In DNA, the CDR3 is TGCGCCAGCAGCTTCGGGACAGGCTACGAGCAGTACTTC. The gene calls are TRBV5-1 and TRBJ2-7, with 8 positions matching TRBD1. Trimming cost V 2 bases and J 3 bases; bases outside gene matches: 1. This CDR3 spans 13 amino acids. Germline CDR1 reads SGHRS; CDR2 reads YFSETQ.

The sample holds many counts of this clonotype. CDR3 bases: TGCGCCAGCAGCTTGTCCGGGTCGGCCGGGGAGCTGTTTTTT. Its protein product is CASSLSGSAGELFF. The rearrangement links TRBV5-1 to TRBJ2-2; D gene ambiguous. The CDR3 covers 14 residues. V lost 1 base, J lost 6 bases, and 10 bases lay in between. Germline values: CDR1 SGHRS, CDR2 YFSETQ. The full variable domain, completed using reference TRBV5-1 and TRBJ2-2, is KAGVTQTPRYLIKTRGQQVTLSCSPISGHRSVSWYQQTPGQGLQFLFEYFSETQRNKGNFPGRFSGRQFSNSRSEMNVSTLELGDSALYLCASSLSGSAGELFFGEGSRLTVL.